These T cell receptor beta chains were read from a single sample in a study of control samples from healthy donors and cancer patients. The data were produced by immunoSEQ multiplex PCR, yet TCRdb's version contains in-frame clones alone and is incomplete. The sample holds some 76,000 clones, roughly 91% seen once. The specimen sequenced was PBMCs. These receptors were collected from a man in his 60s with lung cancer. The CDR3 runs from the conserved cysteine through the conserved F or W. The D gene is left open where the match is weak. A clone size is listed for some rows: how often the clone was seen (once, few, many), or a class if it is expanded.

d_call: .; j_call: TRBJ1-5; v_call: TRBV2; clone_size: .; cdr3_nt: TGTGCCAGCAGTGATTCAGGTCTAAGCAATCAGCCCCAGCATTTT; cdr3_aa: CASSDSGLSNQPQHF
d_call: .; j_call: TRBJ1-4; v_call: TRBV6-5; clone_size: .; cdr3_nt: TGTGCCAGCAGCAGTGCAACTAATGAAAAACTGTTTTTT; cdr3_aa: CASSSATNEKLFF
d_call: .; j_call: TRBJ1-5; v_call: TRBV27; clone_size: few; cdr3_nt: TGTGCCAGCAGTCTACCCAATCAGCCCCAGCATTTT; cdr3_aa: CASSLPNQPQHF
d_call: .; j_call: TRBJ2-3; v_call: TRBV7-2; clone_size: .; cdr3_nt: TGTGCCAGCAAAGCCCTGACAGGCACAGATACGCAGTATTTT; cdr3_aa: CASKALTGTDTQYF
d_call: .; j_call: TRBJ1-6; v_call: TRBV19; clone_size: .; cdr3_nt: TGTGCCAGTAGTATCCAAAGGGCCGGTTCACCCCTCCACTTT; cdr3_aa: CASSIQRAGSPLHF
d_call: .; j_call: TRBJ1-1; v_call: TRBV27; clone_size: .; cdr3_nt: TGTGCCAGCAGTTATGTCGGGATGAACACTGAAGCTTTCTTT; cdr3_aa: CASSYVGMNTEAFF
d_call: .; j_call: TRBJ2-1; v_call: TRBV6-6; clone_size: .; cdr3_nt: TGTGCCAGCAGTTACTTTTCGAGCTCCTACAATGAGCAGTTCTTC; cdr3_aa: CASSYFSSSYNEQFF
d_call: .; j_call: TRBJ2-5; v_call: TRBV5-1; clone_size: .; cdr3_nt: TGCGCCAGCAGCTTGGAAGGGGATCGTGAGACCCAGTACTTC; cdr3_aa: CASSLEGDRETQYF
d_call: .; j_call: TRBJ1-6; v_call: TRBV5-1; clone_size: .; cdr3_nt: TGCGCCAGCAGATCCGGGACGATTGATTCACCCCTCCACTTT; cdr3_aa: CASRSGTIDSPLHF
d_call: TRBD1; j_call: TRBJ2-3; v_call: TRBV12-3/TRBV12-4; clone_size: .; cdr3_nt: TGTGCCAGCAGGTTGACAGGGGAGCTCCAATTT; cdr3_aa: CASRLTGELQF
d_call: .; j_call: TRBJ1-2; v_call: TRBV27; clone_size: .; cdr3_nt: TGTGCCAGCAGTTTATTTCGCCAGGGCTATGGCTACACCTTC; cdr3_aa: CASSLFRQGYGYTF
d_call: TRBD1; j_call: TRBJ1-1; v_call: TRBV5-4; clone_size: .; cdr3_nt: TGTGCCAGCAGCTTGGGGGGGGCAGGGGGCCTGGACACTGAAGCTTTCTTT; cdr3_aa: CASSLGGAGGLDTEAFF
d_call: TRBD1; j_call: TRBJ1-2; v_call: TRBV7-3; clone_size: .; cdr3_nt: TGTGCCAGCAGCTTGTCACCTCTACCGGGACAGGGAAACTATGGCTACACCTTC; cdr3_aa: CASSLSPLPGQGNYGYTF
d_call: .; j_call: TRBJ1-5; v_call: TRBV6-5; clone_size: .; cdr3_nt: TGTGCCAGCAGTTACCGGACACCCGTAGGCAATCAGCCCCAGCATTTT; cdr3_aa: CASSYRTPVGNQPQHF
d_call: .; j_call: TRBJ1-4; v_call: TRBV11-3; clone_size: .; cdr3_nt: TGTGCCAGCAGCTTGAGAGGGGGGAATGAAAAACTGTTTTTT; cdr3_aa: CASSLRGGNEKLFF
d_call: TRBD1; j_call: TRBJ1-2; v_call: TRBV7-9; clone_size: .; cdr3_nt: TGTGCCAGCAGCTTATGGGAAGGGGGCGGGAACTATGGCTACACCTTC; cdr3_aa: CASSLWEGGGNYGYTF
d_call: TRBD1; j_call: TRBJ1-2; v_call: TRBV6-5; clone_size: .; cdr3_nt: TGTGCCACCAGGGACAGGGCAGCTGATGGCTACACCTTC; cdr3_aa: CATRDRAADGYTF
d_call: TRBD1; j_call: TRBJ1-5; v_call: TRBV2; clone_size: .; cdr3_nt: TGTGCCAGCAGGGTGGGGACAGTTAGCAATCAGCCCCAGCATTTT; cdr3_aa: CASRVGTVSNQPQHF
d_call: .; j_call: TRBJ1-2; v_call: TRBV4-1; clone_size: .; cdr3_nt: TGCGCCAGCAGCCCAGGACTTCTAACTAACTATGGCTACACCTTC; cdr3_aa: CASSPGLLTNYGYTF
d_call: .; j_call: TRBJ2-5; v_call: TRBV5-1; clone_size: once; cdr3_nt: TGCGCCAGCGTAGATTCGGGCGGCGTGTCAGAGACCCAGTACTTC; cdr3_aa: CASVDSGGVSETQYF
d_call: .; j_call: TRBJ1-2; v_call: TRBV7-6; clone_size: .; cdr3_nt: TGTGCCAGCAGCTCACAGGGTCTTAGTGACTATGGCTACACCTTC; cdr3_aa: CASSSQGLSDYGYTF
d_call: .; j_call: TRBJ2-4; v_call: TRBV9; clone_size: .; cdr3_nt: TGTGCCAGCAGCGTGGCAGGGTCCCAGAGGGACATTCAGTACTTC; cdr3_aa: CASSVAGSQRDIQYF
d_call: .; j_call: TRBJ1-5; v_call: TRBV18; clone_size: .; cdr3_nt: TGTGCCAGCTCACCTTTGATGGAACGCAATCAGCCCCAGCATTTT; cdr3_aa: CASSPLMERNQPQHF
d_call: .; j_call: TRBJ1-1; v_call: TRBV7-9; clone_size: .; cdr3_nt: TGTGCCAGCAGCTTAACGTTGACAGCTGAAGCTTTCTTT; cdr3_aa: CASSLTLTAEAFF
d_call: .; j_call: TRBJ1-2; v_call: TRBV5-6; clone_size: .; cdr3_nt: TGTGCCAGCAGCTTGGACAGTGACTATGGCTACACCTTC; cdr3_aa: CASSLDSDYGYTF
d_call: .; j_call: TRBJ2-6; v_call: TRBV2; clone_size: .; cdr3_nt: TGTGCCAGCAGTGCGCCGCCGTCAAACTCTGGGGCCAACGTCCTGACTTTC; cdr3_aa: CASSAPPSNSGANVLTF
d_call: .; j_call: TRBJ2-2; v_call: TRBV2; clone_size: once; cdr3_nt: TGTGCCAGCAGTGAACGAGGGGGGACGCCCACCCCCGGGGAGCTGTTTTTT; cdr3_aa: CASSERGGTPTPGELFF
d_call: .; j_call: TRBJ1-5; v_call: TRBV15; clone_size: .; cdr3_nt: TGTGCCACCAGCAGAGATAGGGGAGGTTATCAGCCCCAGCATTTT; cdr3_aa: CATSRDRGGYQPQHF
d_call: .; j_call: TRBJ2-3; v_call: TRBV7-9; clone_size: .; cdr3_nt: TGTGCCAGCAGCTCCAGTGGGTACACAGATACGCAGTATTTT; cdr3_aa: CASSSSGYTDTQYF
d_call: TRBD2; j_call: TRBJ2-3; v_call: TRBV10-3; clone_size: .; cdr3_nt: TGTGCCATCAGTGAGGTAGCGGGCCTCACAGATACGCAGTATTTT; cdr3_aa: CAISEVAGLTDTQYF
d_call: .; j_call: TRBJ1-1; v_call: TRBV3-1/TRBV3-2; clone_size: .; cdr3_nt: TGTGCCAGCAGCCAAGGGTTGACTGAAGCTTTCTTT; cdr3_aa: CASSQGLTEAFF
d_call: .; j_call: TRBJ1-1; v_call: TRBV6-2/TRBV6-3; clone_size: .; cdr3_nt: TGTGCCAGCAGTCATCCTAATACAGTAAACACTGAAGCTTTCTTT; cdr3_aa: CASSHPNTVNTEAFF
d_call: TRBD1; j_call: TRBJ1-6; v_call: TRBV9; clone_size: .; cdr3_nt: TGTGCCAGCAGCCTGGGACAGGGGGCAATGAATTCACCCCTCCACTTT; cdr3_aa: CASSLGQGAMNSPLHF
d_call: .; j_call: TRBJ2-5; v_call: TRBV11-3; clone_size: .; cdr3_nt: TGTGCCAGCAGCTTAGATTGGCCTACTGAGGCGACCCAGTACTTC; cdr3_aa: CASSLDWPTEATQYF
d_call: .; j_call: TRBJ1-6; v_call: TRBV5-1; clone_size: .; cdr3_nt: TGCGCCAGCAGGGACAGTGAAAATTCACCCCTCCACTTT; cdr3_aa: CASRDSENSPLHF
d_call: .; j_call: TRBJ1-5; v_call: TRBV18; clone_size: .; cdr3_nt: TGTGCCAGCTCACGTGAGAAGGGGAATCAGCCCCAGCATTTT; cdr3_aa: CASSREKGNQPQHF
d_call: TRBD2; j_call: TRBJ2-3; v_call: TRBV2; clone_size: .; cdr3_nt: TGTGCCAGCAGCGGGACTAGCTTTCGTGCAGATACGCAGTATTTT; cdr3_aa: CASSGTSFRADTQYF
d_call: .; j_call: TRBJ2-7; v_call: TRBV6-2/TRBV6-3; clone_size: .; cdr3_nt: TGTGCCAGCAGTTCGGTGACCGTTTATTCCTACGAGCAGTACTTC; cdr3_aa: CASSSVTVYSYEQYF
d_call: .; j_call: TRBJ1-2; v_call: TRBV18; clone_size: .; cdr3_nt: TGTGCCAGCTCACCACTGCCACAGGGAGGGGGCTACACCTTC; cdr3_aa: CASSPLPQGGGYTF
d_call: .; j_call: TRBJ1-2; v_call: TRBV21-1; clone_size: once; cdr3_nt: TGTGCCAGCAGCAAAGATGTGACAGGGAGGAATGGCCACACCTTC; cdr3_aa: CASSKDVTGRNGHTF
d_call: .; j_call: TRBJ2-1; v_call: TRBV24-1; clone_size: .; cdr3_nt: TGTGCCACCAGTGATCCTAGACTTATAACCGGACAGCAGTTCTTC; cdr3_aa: CATSDPRLITGQQFF
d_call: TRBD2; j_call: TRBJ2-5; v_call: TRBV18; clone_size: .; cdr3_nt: TGTGCCAGCTCACCAACTCTACTGGGACTAGCGTCCCAAGAGACCCAGTACTTC; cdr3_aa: CASSPTLLGLASQETQYF
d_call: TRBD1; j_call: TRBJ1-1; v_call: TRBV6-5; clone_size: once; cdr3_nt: TGTGCCAGCAGTCAACAGGGGGCTGGGAACACTGAAGCTTTCTTT; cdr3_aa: CASSQQGAGNTEAFF
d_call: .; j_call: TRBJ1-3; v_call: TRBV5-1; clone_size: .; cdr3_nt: TGCGCCAGCATGGAGGCGACAGGTGGAAACACCATATATTTT; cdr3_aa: CASMEATGGNTIYF
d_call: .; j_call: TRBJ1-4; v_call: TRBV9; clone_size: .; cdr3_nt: TGTGCCAGCAGCGGGTCGGGACAACCAACTAATGAAAAACTGTTTTTT; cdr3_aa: CASSGSGQPTNEKLFF
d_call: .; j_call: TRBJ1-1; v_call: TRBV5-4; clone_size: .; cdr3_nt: TGTGCCAGCAGCTTGGCAACAATGAACACTGAAGCTTTCTTT; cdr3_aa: CASSLATMNTEAFF
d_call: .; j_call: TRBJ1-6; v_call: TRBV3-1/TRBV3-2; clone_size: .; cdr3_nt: TGTGCCAGCAGCCACTTGAATTTCATACATCATAATTCACCCCTCCACTTT; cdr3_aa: CASSHLNFIHHNSPLHF
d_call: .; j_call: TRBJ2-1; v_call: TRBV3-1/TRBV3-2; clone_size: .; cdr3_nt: TGTGCCAGCAGCCAAGGGGGCCTTCAGCAGTTCTTC; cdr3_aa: CASSQGGLQQFF
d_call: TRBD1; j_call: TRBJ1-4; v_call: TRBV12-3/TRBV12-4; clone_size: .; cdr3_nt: TGCGCCAGCAGTAGAGGGACAGGTGAAAAACTGTTTTTT; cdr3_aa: CASSRGTGEKLFF
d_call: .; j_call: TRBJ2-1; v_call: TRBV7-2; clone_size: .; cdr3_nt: TGTGCCAGCAGCTTACGAGGGGGGCCGTACAATGAGCAGTTCTTC; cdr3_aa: CASSLRGGPYNEQFF
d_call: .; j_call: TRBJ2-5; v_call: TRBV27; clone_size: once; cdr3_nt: TGTGCCAGCAGTTTAAGAAAGTACTTCCAAGAGACCCAGTACTTC; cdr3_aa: CASSLRKYFQETQYF
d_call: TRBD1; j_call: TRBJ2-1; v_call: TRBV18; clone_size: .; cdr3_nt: TGTGCCAGCTCACCGATGACAGGGACCTACAATGAGCAGTTCTTC; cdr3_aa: CASSPMTGTYNEQFF